These 21 T cell receptor beta chains share one sample of origin, sequenced in a study of T cell repertoires in cytomegalovirus infection. One entry per CDR3 protein results from TCRdb running MiXCR on the reads. The top ten clones hold 7.5% to 9.5% of a sample with some 350,000 distinct CDR3 sequences, roughly 18% of them seen once. Sequenced material: PBMCs. Receptors were obtained from a human donor in good health (CMV status not recorded). Some clones in this sample may be carry-over from other donors' samples.

This clonotype was picked up many times. The chain has TRBV5-5 and TRBJ1-4, with D possibly matching TRBD1 (6 bases). V was pared by 1 base and J by 1 base, with 14 bases between. The germline V gene encodes CDR1 SGHKS and CDR2 YYEKEE (reference sequence). The CDR3 has 17 residues. This CDR3 is CASSLLYRVVTNEKLFF. CDR3 nucleotides: TGTGCCAGCAGCTTGTTGTACAGGGTGGTAACTAATGAAAAACTGTTTTTT.

This clonotype has a single count. V and J are TRBV5-6 and TRBJ1-5, with D uncertain. This CDR3 has 13 residues. CDR1 SGHDT and CDR2 YYEEEE come from the germline V gene. V was trimmed by 3 bases and J by 4 bases, leaving 8 bases between them. CDR3 sequence: CASSYRTNQPQHF. CDR3 coding DNA: TGTGCCAGCAGCTACCGCACGAATCAGCCCCAGCATTTT.

The rearrangement links TRBV5-6 to TRBJ2-1; D ambiguous. Trimming took off 4 bases at V and 13 bases at J, with 18 bases between the two ends. CDR1 SGHDT and CDR2 YYEEEE come from the germline V gene. The CDR3 runs 13 residues. In nucleotides, the CDR3 is TGTGCCAGCAGCCCCCCTCGCGCCCAAATTCAGTTCTTC. Amino acid sequence: CASSPPRAQIQFF.

This clonotype appeared a few times. The V and J genes are TRBV20-1 and TRBJ2-1; D may be TRBD2 (5 bases). The CDR3 runs 11 residues. The germline CDR1 and CDR2 sequences are DFQATT and SNEGSKA (reference sequence). The V and J ends lost 6 bases and 9 bases respectively, with 12 bases between them. The CDR3 protein is CSAHLAGEQFF. The CDR3 DNA reads TGCAGTGCACATCTAGCCGGTGAGCAGTTCTTC.

The chain carries TRBV7-9 and TRBJ2-5, with 7 bases lining up with TRBD2. This CDR3 has 14 residues. V was clipped by 5 bases and J by 4 bases; unmatched bases: 7. The V gene's germline CDR1 is SEHNR and CDR2 FQNEAQ (reference sequence). In DNA form, the CDR3 reads TGTGCCAGCAGCCGCGAAGAGCGGGGAGAGACCCAGTACTTC. Its translation is CASSREERGETQYF.

The gene calls are TRBV19 and TRBJ1-4; 11 bases fit TRBD1. Germline CDR1 reads LNHDA; CDR2 reads SQIVND (reference sequence). The junction had 10 bases not matched to a gene; V was cut back by 3 bases and J by 7 bases. The CDR3 runs to 17 residues. The CDR3 is CASSIRPGQGAIEKLFF. The CDR3 nucleotides read TGTGCCAGTAGTATCCGCCCAGGACAGGGGGCGATTGAAAAACTGTTTTTT.

This clonotype was picked up a small number of times. This chain joins TRBV7-9 and TRBJ2-1, with a possible D match to TRBD1 (6 bases). V was cut by 4 bases and J by 5 bases, with 21 bases left in between. The CDR3 length is 17 residues. Germline values: CDR1 SEHNR, CDR2 FQNEAQ (reference sequence). For the CDR3, the DNA is TGTGCCAGCAGCTCCAATCGACAGGCGCTCCGACACAATGAGCAGTTCTTC. This codes for CASSSNRQALRHNEQFF.

This clonotype occurred many times. This sequence joins TRBV7-9 and TRBJ2-1; no firm D call. Looked up from germline, CDR1 is SEHNR and CDR2 is FQNEAQ (reference sequence). With 1 base removed from V and 3 bases from J, the gap between germline ends came to 7 bases. The CDR3 length is 14 residues. The CDR3 nucleotides read TGTGCCAGCAGCTTAGGGGGTAACTACAATGAGCAGTTCTTC. Its translation is CASSLGGNYNEQFF.

The chain has TRBV6-6 and TRBJ2-5; tentative D call: TRBD2 (6 bases). Trimming stripped 5 bases from V and 4 bases from J, with 14 bases between. This CDR3 region has 14 residues. Looked up from germline, CDR1 is MNHNY and CDR2 is SVGAGI (reference sequence). The CDR3 spells CASSETSFPETQYF. CDR3 sequence (DNA): TGTGCCAGCAGTGAGACTAGTTTTCCAGAGACCCAGTACTTC.

The rearrangement uses TRBV14 and TRBJ2-7, with 13 bases that match TRBD2. V trimming: 4 bases; J trimming: 0 bases; junction bases outside the gene matches: 12. Germline V gene sequence: CDR1 SGHDN, CDR2 FVKESK. The CDR3 extends over 19 amino acids. The CDR3: CASSPQLGLAGASSYEQYF. Written as DNA, the CDR3 is TGTGCCAGCAGCCCCCAATTAGGACTAGCGGGGGCCAGCTCCTACGAGCAGTACTTC. Full variable domain (missing parts from reference TRBV14 and TRBJ2-7): EAGVTQFPSHSVIEKGQTVTLRCDPISGHDNLYWYRRVMGKEIKFLLHFVKESKQDESGMPNNRFLAERTGGTYSTLKVQPAELEDSGVYFCASSPQLGLAGASSYEQYFGPGTRLTVT.

The chain links TRBV2 to TRBJ1-6; the match to TRBD1 covers 8 bases. CDR1 is SNHLY, CDR2 FYNNEI, per germline. V was clipped by 6 bases and J by 5 bases; unmatched bases: 9. The CDR3 runs 16 residues. CDR3 bases: TGTGCCAGCAGCAAGGACAGGGTAGAAAATAATTCACCCCTCCACTTT. It is translated as CASSKDRVENNSPLHF.

The DNA for the CDR3 is TGTGCCAGCAGCTTAGGCGCGAATGAGGCCGGGGAGCTGTTTTTT. It translates to CASSLGANEAGELFF. The gene calls are TRBV11-2 and TRBJ2-2; unclear D gene. V lost 1 base and J 6 bases, leaving 12 bases between the germline ends. CDR3 length equals 15 residues. Germline V gene sequence: CDR1 SGHAT, CDR2 FQNNGV.

This chain uses TRBV6-1 with TRBJ2-1, with a tentative D call TRBD1 (6 bases). CDR1 is MNHNS, CDR2 SASEGT, per germline. The CDR3 is 17 residues long. V shed 10 bases and J shed 3 bases, with 25 bases lying between them. The CDR3 is CANGDNDGRRNYNEQFF. CDR3 nucleotides: TGTGCCAATGGGGACAATGACGGTAGAAGGAACTACAATGAGCAGTTCTTC.

There are many counts of this clonotype. The V and J genes are TRBV7-2 and TRBJ2-1, with D possibly being TRBD2 (6 bases). V lost 3 bases and J lost 8, with 11 bases in between. CDR3 size: 13 residues. Germline CDR1 is SGHTA and CDR2 is FQGNSA. CDR3 in DNA: TGTGCCAGCAGCTTTGGGGGGAGTTATGAGCAGTTCTTC. This encodes CASSFGGSYEQFF.

J is TRBJ1-6 and V is TRBV6-2 or TRBV6-3; D remains ambiguous. V was cut by 2 bases and J by 7 bases, with 12 bases left in between. Germline-derived CDR1 and CDR2 are MNHEY and SVGEGT. This CDR3 spans 15 amino acids. CDR3 in DNA: TGTGCCAGCAGTTACCGAGAAACCCGCAATTCACCCCTCCACTTT. This encodes CASSYRETRNSPLHF.

This clonotype was detected many times. The chain carries TRBV4-2 and TRBJ2-7; 11 bases map to TRBD1. The germline gives CDR1 LGHNA, CDR2 YNFKEQ. There are 18 residues in the CDR3. The trim removed 0 bases at V and 5 bases at J, leaving 12 bases unmatched. In DNA form, the CDR3 reads TGTGCCAGCAGCCAAGACGCGCTTCGGACAGGGGGCGTCGACGAGCAGTACTTC. It is translated as CASSQDALRTGGVDEQYF.

This sequence joins TRBV5-1 and TRBJ2-4, with 7 positions matching TRBD1. The V gene's germline CDR1 is SGHRS and CDR2 YFSETQ. The CDR3 runs to 16 residues. The junction had 10 bases not matched to a gene; V was cut back by 7 bases and J by 0 bases. This CDR3 is CASRSDREIAKNIQYF. CDR3 nucleotide sequence: TGCGCCAGCCGAAGTGACAGGGAAATAGCCAAAAACATTCAGTACTTC.

This clonotype was recorded at least ten times. This chain links TRBV2 with TRBJ1-5; 7 bases fit TRBD1. The CDR3 length is 14 residues. Germline trimming cut 3 bases from V and 4 bases from J; bases unmatched to any gene: 3. Germline loops: CDR1 SNHLY, CDR2 FYNNEI. The CDR3 is CASSDRDSNQPQHF. The CDR3 region has the DNA TGTGCCAGCAGTGATAGGGACAGTAATCAGCCCCAGCATTTT.

This clonotype was seen ten or more times. The genes are TRBV11-3 and TRBJ2-1, with D perhaps TRBD1 (6 bases). In germline, CDR1 is SGHNT, CDR2 YENEEA. V lost 5 bases, J lost 4 bases, and 15 bases lay in between. This CDR3 spans 15 amino acids. CDR3 region: CASSPAGTQYNEQFF. CDR3 sequence (DNA): TGTGCCAGCAGCCCAGCCGGGACACAATACAATGAGCAGTTCTTC.

This clonotype was picked up many times. The chain uses TRBV20-1 and TRBJ2-1; D unresolved. V dropped 3 bases and J dropped 6 bases, with 6 bases sitting between them. There are 11 residues in the CDR3. CDR1 is DFQATT, CDR2 SNEGSKA, per germline (reference sequence). DNA for the CDR3: TGCAGTGCTAGTAGGGCCAATGAGCAGTTCTTC. Its translation is CSASRANEQFF.

J is TRBJ1-6 and V is TRBV10-3, with unresolved D. CDR3 length equals 14 residues. Germline CDR1 is ENHRY and CDR2 is SYGVKD. V was cut by 10 bases and J by 7 bases, with 17 bases left in between. The CDR3 DNA reads TGTGCCACTTCTGAGGCGGGGAAAAATTCACCCCTCCACTTT. Protein: CATSEAGKNSPLHF.